This TCR beta chain originates from a study of shared clonotypes between healthy human individuals. The CDR3 is 16 amino acids. Germline V lookup: CDR1 SGDLS, CDR2 YYNGEE. The ends lost 0 bases at V and 7 bases at J; junction bases unmatched: 6. The method was immunoSEQ multiplex PCR; TCRdb's version includes in-frame clones alone and lacks a portion of them. The sample contains over a million clones, about 84% of which appear only once. V and J are TRBV9 and TRBJ2-2; 10 bases agree with TRBD2. The sequence was obtained from a man aged 18 to 35 in good health. Some clones in this sample may be carry-over from other donors' samples. The sample comprised memory CD4+ T cells from PBMCs. Subset here: CD45RA-negative fraction. The CDR3 region is CASSVVASGSHGELFF. In nucleotides, the CDR3 is TGTGCCAGCAGCGTAGTAGCTAGCGGGAGTCACGGGGAGCTGTTTTTT.